Below, 30 T cell receptor beta chains from the same sample are listed, as sequenced in a study of cytomegalovirus exposure and HLA in healthy donors. Amplification used 60 Vbeta primers and 13 Jbeta primers. Profiling relied on immunoSEQ multiplex PCR, and the TCRdb table lists in-frame clones only, not all of them. The sample lists 200,000 to 250,000 clones, over 80% seen once, with roughly 0.7% in the top ten. The sample was PBMCs. Source of these receptors: a boy aged 2 to 9 in good health and CMV-seronegative.

The chain carries TRBV29-1 and TRBJ2-7, with unresolved D. This CDR3 comprises 17 residues. V was cut by 2 bases and J by 0 bases, with 20 bases left in between. Looked up from germline, CDR1 is SQVTM and CDR2 is ANQGSEA. CDR3 bases: TGCAGCGTTGAACTCACCTCCGACGGCGGATACTCCTACGAGCAGTACTTC. Amino acids: CSVELTSDGGYSYEQYF.

The CDR3 sequence is CASRVDRGSTDTQYF. The DNA for the CDR3 is TGTGCCAGCAGGGTCGACAGGGGTAGCACAGATACGCAGTATTTT. The chain couples TRBV2 to TRBJ2-3, with 8 bases aligning to TRBD1. V gave up 6 bases and J gave up 0 bases; unmatched junction bases: 5. Germline-derived CDR1 and CDR2 are SNHLY and FYNNEI. The CDR3 contains 15 residues.

V is TRBV9 and J is TRBJ2-1, with TRBD1 matching over 9 bases. The V gene end was trimmed by 3 bases and the J gene end by 6 bases; junction bases not matched to a gene: 7. From germline, CDR1 is SGDLS and CDR2 YYNGEE. This CDR3 is built from 15 residues. The CDR3 reads CASSARDRETNEQFF. CDR3 nucleotides: TGTGCCAGCAGCGCCCGGGACAGGGAGACCAATGAGCAGTTCTTC.

This clone appeared once. The chain recombines TRBV7-9 with TRBJ2-3, with D maybe TRBD1 (6 bases). The CDR3 is 14 amino acids. Germline loops: CDR1 SEHNR, CDR2 FQNEAQ (reference sequence). Trimming removed 5 bases at V and 4 bases at J, with 13 bases between. The CDR3 DNA sequence: TGTGCCAGCAGCGGAGGACAGAATGCAGATACGCAGTATTTT. Its protein is CASSGGQNADTQYF. Full variable domain (remainder filled in from reference TRBV7-9 and TRBJ2-3): DTGVSQNPRHKITKRGQNVTFRCDPISEHNRLYWYRQTLGQGPEFLTYFQNEAQLEKSRLLSDRFSAERPKGSFSTLEIQRTEQGDSAMYLCASSGGQNADTQYFGPGTRLTVL.

J is TRBJ1-2 and V is TRBV7-9; D perhaps matches TRBD1 (5 bases). The CDR3 runs to 14 residues. Germline V CDR1 and CDR2: SEHNR, FQNEAQ (reference sequence). Trimming pared 4 bases from V and 0 bases from J, leaving 9 bases between. CDR3 sequence (DNA): TGTGCCAGCAGCTCCATGACAGCTAACTATGGCTACACCTTC. Translating gives CASSSMTANYGYTF.

The rearrangement links TRBV4-2 to TRBJ2-5; 9 nucleotides agree with TRBD2. V gave up 1 base and J gave up 2 bases; unmatched junction bases: 8. Germline-derived CDR1 and CDR2 are LGHNA and YNFKEQ. This CDR3 comprises 17 residues. CDR3 region: CASSQGDSGGPQETQYF. CDR3 DNA: TGTGCCAGCAGCCAAGGTGATAGCGGGGGACCACAAGAGACCCAGTACTTC.

The gene calls are TRBV10-3 and TRBJ2-1; 9 bases fit TRBD2. Germline V lookup: CDR1 ENHRY, CDR2 SYGVKD. The CDR3 runs to 16 residues. V lost 8 bases to trimming and J lost 6 bases; unmatched junction nucleotides: 14. The chain's CDR3 is CAIQSGTSRGLNEQFF. CDR3 coding DNA: TGTGCCATCCAATCCGGGACTAGCCGGGGGCTCAATGAGCAGTTCTTC.

The chain couples TRBV27 to TRBJ2-7; D ambiguous. CDR1 is MNHEY, CDR2 SMNVEV, per germline (reference sequence). Trimming took off 5 bases at V and 3 bases at J, with 11 bases between the two ends. CDR3 size: 13 residues. CDR3 sequence reads: CASSAGLFYEQYF. The CDR3 DNA is TGTGCCAGCAGTGCCGGGTTGTTCTACGAGCAGTACTTC.

V and J are TRBV10-3 and TRBJ1-2, with a tentative D call TRBD1 (6 bases). Germline CDR1 is ENHRY and CDR2 is SYGVKD. The CDR3 is 15 amino acids. Trimming left V 0 bases short and J 7 bases short, with 15 bases between. The DNA of the CDR3 is TGTGCCATCAGTGAGTCATCCAGGGGAGTCGGTGGCTACACCTTC. It specifies CAISESSRGVGGYTF.

This clone was seen once. This CDR3 reads CSVLPGQRTGELFF. As DNA, the CDR3 is TGCAGCGTTCTCCCGGGACAGAGGACCGGGGAGCTGTTTTTT. The chain links TRBV29-1 to TRBJ2-2; 7 bases agree with TRBD1. CDR1 is SQVTM and CDR2 is ANQGSEA in the germline V gene. The CDR3 runs 14 residues. The ends lost 5 bases at V and 5 bases at J; junction bases unmatched: 8.

V is TRBV27 and J is TRBJ1-5; D gene ambiguous. This CDR3 spans 14 amino acids. V was clipped by 0 bases and J by 4 bases, with 7 bases between them. CDR1 is MNHEY and CDR2 is SMNVEV in the germline V gene (reference sequence). The CDR3 sequence is CASSLSGDNQPQHF. The CDR3 bases are TGTGCCAGCAGTTTATCCGGGGATAATCAGCCCCAGCATTTT.

The rearrangement links TRBV28 to TRBJ1-6, with 10 nucleotides matching TRBD1. J gave up 7 bases and V 7 bases, and 7 bases lay outside the gene matches. CDR1 is MDHEN and CDR2 is SYDVKM in the germline V gene. This CDR3 has 15 residues. The CDR3 protein is CASTRQGAGNSPLHF. The CDR3 DNA follows: TGTGCCAGCACCCGACAGGGGGCAGGGAATTCACCCCTCCACTTT.

Here the CDR3 DNA reads TGTGCCAGCAGTCTCTCGCTAGCGGGTAACACAGATACGCAGTATTTT. Its protein is CASSLSLAGNTDTQYF. This chain uses TRBV2 with TRBJ2-3; 8 nucleotides match TRBD2. This CDR3 comprises 16 residues. The germline V gene has CDR1 SNHLY and CDR2 FYNNEI. The trim removed 5 bases at V and 2 bases at J, leaving 9 bases unmatched.

The rearrangement joins TRBV6-1 to TRBJ2-3; 10 bases are shared with TRBD1. The CDR3 is 15 amino acids. CDR1 and CDR2 from the germline V gene are MNHNS and SASEGT. V dropped 8 bases and J dropped 7; count of bases not matched to a gene: 12. CDR3: CASGAGTGVVNTQYF. The CDR3 coding sequence is TGTGCCAGCGGTGCCGGGACAGGGGTTGTGAATACGCAGTATTTT.

This chain links TRBV7-8 with TRBJ2-7; a weak D match, TRBD2 (6 bases). This CDR3 has 14 amino acids. In germline, CDR1 is SGHVS, CDR2 FQNEAQ. V was trimmed by 0 bases and J by 5 bases, leaving 11 bases between them. CDR3: CASSLATSSNEQYF. In nucleotides, the CDR3 is TGTGCCAGCAGCTTAGCGACTAGTTCTAACGAGCAGTACTTC.

V usage is TRBV6-5 and J usage is TRBJ2-5, with D tentatively TRBD1 (5 bases). This CDR3 region has 13 residues. Germline CDR1 reads MNHEY; CDR2 reads SVGAGI. Deletions cut 7 bases from V and 5 bases from J, with 14 bases between. The CDR3 reads CASTDSLVETQYF. CDR3 nucleotide sequence: TGTGCCAGCACCGACAGTCTGGTGGAGACCCAGTACTTC.

The chain links TRBV6-6 to TRBJ1-5; D not resolved. The germline CDR1 and CDR2 sequences are MNHNY and SVGAGI (reference sequence). V gave up 6 bases and J gave up 0 bases, with 9 bases separating them. The CDR3 extends over 14 amino acids. In nucleotides, the CDR3 is TGTGCCAGCAGCTCACAAGATAGCAATCAGCCCCAGCATTTT. Translation gives CASSSQDSNQPQHF.

This clone was detected only once. V is TRBV2 and J is TRBJ2-5; perhaps TRBD2 as D (6 bases). The CDR3 is 13 residues long. The germline gives CDR1 SNHLY, CDR2 FYNNEI. The V gene lost 7 bases and the J gene lost 3 bases, with 12 bases spanning the gap. The CDR3 DNA reads as TGTGCCAGCACCCTGGGCGGGGAAGAGACCCAGTACTTC. This translates into CASTLGGEETQYF.

In the case of this clone: The junction differs from germline at one of its ends, possibly a read error. The chain has TRBV7-9 and TRBJ2-7; perhaps TRBD1 as D (5 bases). The CDR3 extends over 13 amino acids. Per the germline V gene, CDR1 is SEHNR and CDR2 is FQNEAQ (reference sequence). CDR3 in DNA: TGTTCCAGCAGCTTGGGCAGGGACTACGAGCAGTACTTC. It specifies CSSSLGRDYEQYF. The full variable domain, rest sourced from reference TRBV7-9 and TRBJ2-7, is DTGVSQNPRHKITKRGQNVTFRCDPISEHNRLYWYRQTLGQGPEFLTYFQNEAQLEKSRLLSDRFSAERPKGSFSTLEIQRTEQGDSAMYLCSSSLGRDYEQYFGPGTRLTVT.

This clone showed up just a few times. The gene calls are TRBV9 and TRBJ2-1; tentative D call: TRBD1 (5 bases). CDR3 size: 15 residues. V lost 0 bases and J lost 1, with 8 bases in between. Germline V gene sequence: CDR1 SGDLS, CDR2 YYNGEE. CDR3 protein: CASSVEGKSYNEQFF. The DNA of the CDR3 is TGTGCCAGCAGCGTAGAGGGGAAATCCTACAATGAGCAGTTCTTC.

A note on this clone: Relative to the germline gene, one junction end is altered; a read error may explain this. The V and J genes are TRBV29-1 and TRBJ2-3; D might be TRBD1 (6 bases). The CDR3 totals 10 residues. From germline, CDR1 is SQVTM and CDR2 ANQGSEA. In DNA form, the CDR3 reads TGCAGCGTTGTAGCTAGGGACATGCATTTT. It codes for CSVVARDMHF.

The rearrangement joins TRBV5-8 to TRBJ1-1; no firm D call. V lost 3 bases and J lost 7, with 10 bases in between. The germline V gene has CDR1 SGHTS and CDR2 YDEGEE. CDR3 size: 12 residues. The CDR3 sequence is CASSSSTIEAFF. As DNA, the CDR3 is TGTGCCAGCAGCTCTTCTACGATTGAAGCTTTCTTT.

The CDR3: CASSYQGSDYGYTF. Written as DNA, the CDR3 is TGTGCCAGCAGTTATCAGGGGTCCGACTATGGCTACACCTTC. The rearrangement links TRBV5-5 to TRBJ1-2; weak D call: TRBD1 (6 bases). There are 14 residues in the CDR3. V shed 5 bases and J shed 3 bases, with 14 bases lying between them. CDR1 and CDR2 (germline): SGHKS, YYEKEE (reference sequence).

The CDR3 loop is CASSYGGSGQETQYF. The CDR3 nucleotides are TGTGCCAGCAGTTACGGCGGGAGTGGCCAAGAGACCCAGTACTTC. The rearrangement joins TRBV27 to TRBJ2-5; 7 bases align to TRBD2. The V gene's germline CDR1 is MNHEY and CDR2 SMNVEV (reference sequence). J was trimmed by 1 base and V by 4 bases; bases with no gene match: 6. The CDR3 consists of 15 residues.

This sequence joins TRBV7-2 and TRBJ2-6; 7 bases are a match to TRBD1. Germline CDR1 is SGHTA and CDR2 is FQGNSA. The CDR3 has 19 residues. Trimming cost V 2 bases and J 2 bases; bases outside gene matches: 12. CDR3 sequence (DNA): TGTGCCAGCAGCTTACTGGACGCGAGTACAGGGGCTGGGGCCAACGTCCTGACTTTC. Protein product: CASSLLDASTGAGANVLTF.

The V and J genes are TRBV29-1 and TRBJ1-2, with unresolved D. The CDR3 has 12 amino acids. CDR1 SQVTM and CDR2 ANQGSEA come from the germline V gene. Trimming removed 6 bases from V and 8 bases from J, with 16 bases in between. CDR3 DNA sequence: TGCAGCGTGGTGGCGGGTGTGGGGGGCTACACCTTC. Translated: CSVVAGVGGYTF. The full variable domain, in which reference TRBV29-1 and TRBJ1-2 provide the parts outside the CDR3, is SAVISQKPSRDICQRGTSLTIQCQVDSQVTMMFWYRQQPGQSLTLIATANQGSEATYESGFVIDKFPISRPNLTFSTLTVSNMSPEDSSIYLCSVVAGVGGYTFGSGTRLTVV.

The gene calls are TRBV7-9 and TRBJ2-1; 7 bases match TRBD2. This CDR3 has 17 residues. Germline V gene sequence: CDR1 SEHNR, CDR2 FQNEAQ (reference sequence). The V gene end was trimmed by 0 bases and the J gene end by 4 bases; junction bases not matched to a gene: 9. CDR3 protein: CASSLAVLADLYNEQFF. The CDR3 bases are TGTGCCAGCAGCTTAGCGGTTCTAGCGGACCTTTACAATGAGCAGTTCTTC. Full variable domain (rest looked up from reference TRBV7-9 and TRBJ2-1): DTGVSQNPRHKITKRGQNVTFRCDPISEHNRLYWYRQTLGQGPEFLTYFQNEAQLEKSRLLSDRFSAERPKGSFSTLEIQRTEQGDSAMYLCASSLAVLADLYNEQFFGPGTRLTVL.

This chain uses TRBV6-5 with TRBJ2-5; tentative D call: TRBD2 (6 bases). The germline V and J ends were trimmed by 4 bases and 5 bases, with 17 bases remaining between them. The CDR3 runs 15 residues. CDR1 and CDR2 (germline): MNHEY, SVGAGI. The chain's CDR3 is CASSSPGLDLETQYF. CDR3 in DNA: TGTGCCAGCAGTTCCCCGGGACTGGACCTGGAGACCCAGTACTTC.

The chain has TRBV11-2 and TRBJ1-2; D call uncertain. V was clipped by 3 bases and J by 2 bases, with 4 bases between them. Germline CDR1 is SGHAT and CDR2 is FQNNGV. The CDR3 sequence is 12 residues long. CDR3 sequence: CASSFFNYGYTF. In DNA form, the CDR3 reads TGTGCCAGCAGCTTCTTCAACTATGGCTACACCTTC. The variable domain in full, with the rest retrieved from reference TRBV11-2 and TRBJ1-2, is EAGVAQSPRYKIIEKRQSVAFWCNPISGHATLYWYQQILGQGPKLLIQFQNNGVVDDSQLPKDRFSAERLKGVDSTLKIQPAKLEDSAVYLCASSFFNYGYTFGSGTRLTVV.

The chain employs TRBV10-3 and TRBJ2-5; no reliable D call. V lost 10 bases, J lost 2 bases, and 23 bases lay in between. The CDR3 covers 16 residues. Germline V CDR1 and CDR2: ENHRY, SYGVKD. The CDR3 coding sequence is TGTGCCACCCTAGATCCGGCTACGTTACCTCAAGAGACCCAGTACTTC. Encoded protein: CATLDPATLPQETQYF.